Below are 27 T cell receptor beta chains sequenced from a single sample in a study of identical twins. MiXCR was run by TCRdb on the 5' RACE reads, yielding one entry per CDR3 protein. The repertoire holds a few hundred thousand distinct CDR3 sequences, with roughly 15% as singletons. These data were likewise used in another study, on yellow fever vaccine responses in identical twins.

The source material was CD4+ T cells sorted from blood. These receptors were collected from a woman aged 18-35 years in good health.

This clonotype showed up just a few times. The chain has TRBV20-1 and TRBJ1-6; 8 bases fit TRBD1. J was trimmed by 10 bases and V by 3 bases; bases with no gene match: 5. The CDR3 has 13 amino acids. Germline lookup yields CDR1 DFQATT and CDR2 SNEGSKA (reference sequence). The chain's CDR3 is CSASSQGASPLHF. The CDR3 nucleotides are TGCAGTGCTAGTAGCCAGGGGGCCTCACCCCTCCACTTT.

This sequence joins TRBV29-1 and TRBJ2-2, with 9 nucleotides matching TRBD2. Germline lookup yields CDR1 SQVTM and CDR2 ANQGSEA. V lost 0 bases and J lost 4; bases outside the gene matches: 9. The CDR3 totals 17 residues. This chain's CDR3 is CSVEERASGVFTGELFF. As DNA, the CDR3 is TGCAGCGTTGAAGAGCGGGCTAGCGGGGTATTCACCGGGGAGCTGTTTTTT.

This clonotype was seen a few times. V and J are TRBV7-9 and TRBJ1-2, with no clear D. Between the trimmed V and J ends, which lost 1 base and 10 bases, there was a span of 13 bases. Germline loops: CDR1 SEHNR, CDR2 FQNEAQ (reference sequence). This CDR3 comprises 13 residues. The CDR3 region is CASSLGAREDYTF. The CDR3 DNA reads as TGTGCCAGCAGCTTAGGGGCCCGGGAGGACTACACCTTC.

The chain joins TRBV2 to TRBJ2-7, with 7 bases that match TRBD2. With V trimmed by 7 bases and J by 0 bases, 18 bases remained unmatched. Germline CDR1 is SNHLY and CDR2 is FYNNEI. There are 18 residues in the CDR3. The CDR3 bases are TGTGCCAGCACTCCGGGGGTAGGTGGCGGGAGTTTCTCCTACGAGCAGTACTTC. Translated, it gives CASTPGVGGGSFSYEQYF.

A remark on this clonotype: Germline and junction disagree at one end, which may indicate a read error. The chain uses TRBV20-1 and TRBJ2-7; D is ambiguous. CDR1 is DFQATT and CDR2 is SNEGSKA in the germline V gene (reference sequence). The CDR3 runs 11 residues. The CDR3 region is CSAEVGLSRSF. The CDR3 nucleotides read TGCAGTGCCGAAGTAGGTCTTTCAAGGTCCTTC.

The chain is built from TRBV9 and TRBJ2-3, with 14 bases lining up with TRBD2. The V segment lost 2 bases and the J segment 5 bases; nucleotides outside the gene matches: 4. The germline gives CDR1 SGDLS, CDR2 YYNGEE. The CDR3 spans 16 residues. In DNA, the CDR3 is TGTGCCAGCAGCGTGGGACTAGCGGGAGCTAGAGATACGCAGTATTTT. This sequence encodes CASSVGLAGARDTQYF.

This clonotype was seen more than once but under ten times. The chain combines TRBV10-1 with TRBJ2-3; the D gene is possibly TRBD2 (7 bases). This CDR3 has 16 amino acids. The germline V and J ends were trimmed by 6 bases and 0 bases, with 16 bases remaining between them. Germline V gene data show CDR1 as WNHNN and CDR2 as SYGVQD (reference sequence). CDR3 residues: CASSVRGGSSTDTQYF. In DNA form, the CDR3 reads TGCGCCAGCAGCGTGAGGGGGGGATCTAGCACAGATACGCAGTATTTT.

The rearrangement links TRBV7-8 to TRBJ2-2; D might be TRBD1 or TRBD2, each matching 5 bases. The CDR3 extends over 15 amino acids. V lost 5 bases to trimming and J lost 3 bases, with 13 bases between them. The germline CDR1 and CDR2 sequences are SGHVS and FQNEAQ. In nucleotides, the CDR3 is TGTGCCAGCAGCGAGTTCGGGACCCACACCGGGGAGCTGTTTTTT. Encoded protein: CASSEFGTHTGELFF. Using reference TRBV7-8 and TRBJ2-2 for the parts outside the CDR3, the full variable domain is GAGVSQSPRYKVAKRGQDVALRCDPISGHVSLFWYQQALGQGPEFLTYFQNEAQLDKSGLPSDRFFAERPEGSVSTLKIQRTQQEDSAVYLCASSEFGTHTGELFFGEGSRLTVL.

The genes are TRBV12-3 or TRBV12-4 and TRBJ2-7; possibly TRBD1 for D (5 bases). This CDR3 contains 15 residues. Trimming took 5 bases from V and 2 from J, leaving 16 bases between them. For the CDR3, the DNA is TGTGCCAGCAGTCCTGGGGCCCCCTCTGCCTACGAGCAGTACGTC. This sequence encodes CASSPGAPSAYEQYV.

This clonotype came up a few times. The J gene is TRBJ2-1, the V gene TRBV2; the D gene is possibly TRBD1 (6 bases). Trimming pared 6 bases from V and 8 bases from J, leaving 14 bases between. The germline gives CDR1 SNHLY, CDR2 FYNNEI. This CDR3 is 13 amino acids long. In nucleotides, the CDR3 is TGTGCCAGCAGGACAGGTGGTGTCTATGAGCAGTTCTTC. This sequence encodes CASRTGGVYEQFF.

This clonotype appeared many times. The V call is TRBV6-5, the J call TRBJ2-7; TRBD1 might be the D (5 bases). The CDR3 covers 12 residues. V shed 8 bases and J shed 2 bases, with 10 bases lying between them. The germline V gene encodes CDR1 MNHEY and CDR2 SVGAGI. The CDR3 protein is CASWGHTYEQYF. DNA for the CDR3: TGTGCCAGCTGGGGCCACACCTACGAGCAGTACTTC.

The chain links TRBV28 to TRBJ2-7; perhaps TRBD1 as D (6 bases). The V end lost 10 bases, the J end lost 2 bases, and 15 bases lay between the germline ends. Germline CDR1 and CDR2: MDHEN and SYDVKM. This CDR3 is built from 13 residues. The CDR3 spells CAISTGPTYEQYF. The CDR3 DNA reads TGTGCCATTTCGACAGGACCGACCTACGAGCAGTACTTC. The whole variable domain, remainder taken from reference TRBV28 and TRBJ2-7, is DVKVTQSSRYLVKRTGEKVFLECVQDMDHENMFWYRQDPGLGLRLIYFSYDVKMKEKGDIPEGYSVSREKKERFSLILESASTNQTSMYLCAISTGPTYEQYFGPGTRLTVT.

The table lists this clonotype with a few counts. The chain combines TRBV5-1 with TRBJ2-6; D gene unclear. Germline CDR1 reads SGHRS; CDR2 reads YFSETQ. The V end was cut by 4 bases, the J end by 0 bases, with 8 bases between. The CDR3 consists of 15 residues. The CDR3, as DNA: TGCGCCAGCAGCGTGCAACTCTCTGGGGCCAACGTCCTGACTTTC. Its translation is CASSVQLSGANVLTF. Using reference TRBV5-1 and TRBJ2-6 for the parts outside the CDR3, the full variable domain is KAGVTQTPRYLIKTRGQQVTLSCSPISGHRSVSWYQQTPGQGLQFLFEYFSETQRNKGNFPGRFSGRQFSNSRSEMNVSTLELGDSALYLCASSVQLSGANVLTFGAGSRLTVL.

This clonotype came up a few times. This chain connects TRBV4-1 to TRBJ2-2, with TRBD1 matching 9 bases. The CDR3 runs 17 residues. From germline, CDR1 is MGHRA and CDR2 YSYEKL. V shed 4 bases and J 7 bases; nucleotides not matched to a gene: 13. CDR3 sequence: CASSPSLTGGVDGELFF. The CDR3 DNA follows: TGCGCCAGCAGCCCGTCGCTTACAGGGGGCGTCGACGGGGAGCTGTTTTTT.

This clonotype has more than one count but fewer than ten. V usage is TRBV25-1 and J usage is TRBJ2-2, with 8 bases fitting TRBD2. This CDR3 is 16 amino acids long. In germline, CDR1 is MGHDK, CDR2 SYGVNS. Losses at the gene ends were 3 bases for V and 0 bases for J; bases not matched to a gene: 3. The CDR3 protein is CASSESAGANTGELFF. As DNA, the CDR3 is TGTGCCAGCAGTGAGTCAGCGGGAGCGAACACCGGGGAGCTGTTTTTT.

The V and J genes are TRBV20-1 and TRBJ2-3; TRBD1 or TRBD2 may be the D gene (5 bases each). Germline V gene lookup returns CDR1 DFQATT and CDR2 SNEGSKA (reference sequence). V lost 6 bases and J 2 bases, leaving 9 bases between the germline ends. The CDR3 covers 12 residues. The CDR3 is CSAEGLTDTQYF. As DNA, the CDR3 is TGCAGTGCAGAGGGGCTCACAGATACGCAGTATTTT.

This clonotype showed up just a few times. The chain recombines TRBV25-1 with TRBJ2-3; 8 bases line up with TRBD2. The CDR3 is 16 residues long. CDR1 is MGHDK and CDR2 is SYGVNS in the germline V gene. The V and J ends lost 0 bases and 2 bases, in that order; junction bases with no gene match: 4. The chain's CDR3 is CASSEYGGGATDTQYF. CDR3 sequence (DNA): TGTGCCAGCAGTGAATACGGGGGGGGAGCCACAGATACGCAGTATTTT.

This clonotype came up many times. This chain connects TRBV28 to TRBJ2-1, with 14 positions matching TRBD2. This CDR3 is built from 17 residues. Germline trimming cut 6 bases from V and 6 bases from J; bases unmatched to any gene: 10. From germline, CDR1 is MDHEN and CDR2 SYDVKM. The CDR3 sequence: CASSVTGLAGVGNEQFF. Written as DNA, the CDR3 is TGTGCCAGCAGCGTCACGGGACTAGCGGGAGTAGGCAATGAGCAGTTCTTC.

The chain's CDR3 is CASSSTVSSYNEQFF. Written as DNA, the CDR3 is TGTGCCAGCAGTTCTACTGTGAGCTCCTACAATGAGCAGTTCTTC. The rearrangement uses TRBV11-1 and TRBJ2-1; D call uncertain. In germline, CDR1 is SGHAT, CDR2 FQDESV (reference sequence). Trimming took 6 bases from V and 0 from J, leaving 12 bases between them. The CDR3 spans 15 residues.

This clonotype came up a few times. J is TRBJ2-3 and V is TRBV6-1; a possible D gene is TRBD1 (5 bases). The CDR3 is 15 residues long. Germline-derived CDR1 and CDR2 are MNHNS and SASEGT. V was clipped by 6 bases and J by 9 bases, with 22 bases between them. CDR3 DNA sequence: TGTGCCAGCAGCAGGGATAAGCTAAGCAGGGCGACGCAGTATTTT. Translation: CASSRDKLSRATQYF.

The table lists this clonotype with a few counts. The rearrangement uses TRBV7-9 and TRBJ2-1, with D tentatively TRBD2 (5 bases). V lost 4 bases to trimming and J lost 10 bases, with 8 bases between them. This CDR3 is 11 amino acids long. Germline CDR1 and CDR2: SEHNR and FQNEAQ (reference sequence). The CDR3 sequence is CASSSLAEQFF. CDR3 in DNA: TGTGCCAGCAGCTCGTTAGCGGAGCAGTTCTTC.

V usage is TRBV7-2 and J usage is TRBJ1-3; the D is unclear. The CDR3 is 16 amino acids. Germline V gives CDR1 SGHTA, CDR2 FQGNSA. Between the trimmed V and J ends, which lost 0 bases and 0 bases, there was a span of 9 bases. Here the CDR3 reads CASSLAPARSGNTIYF. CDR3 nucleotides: TGTGCCAGCAGCTTAGCCCCAGCGCGCTCTGGAAACACCATATATTTT.

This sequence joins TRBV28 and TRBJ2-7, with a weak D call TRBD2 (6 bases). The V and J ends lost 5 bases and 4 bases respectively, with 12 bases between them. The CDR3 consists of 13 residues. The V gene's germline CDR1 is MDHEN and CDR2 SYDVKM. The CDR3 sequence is CASSKHGGYEQYV. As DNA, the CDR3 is TGTGCCAGCAGTAAGCACGGGGGATACGAGCAGTACGTC.

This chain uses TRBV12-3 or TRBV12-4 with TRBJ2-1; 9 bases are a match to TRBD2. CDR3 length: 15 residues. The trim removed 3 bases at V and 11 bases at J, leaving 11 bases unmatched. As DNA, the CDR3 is TGTGCCAGCAGTTTCCATCCAGAGAGCGGGAGGAAGCAGTTCTTC. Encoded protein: CASSFHPESGRKQFF.

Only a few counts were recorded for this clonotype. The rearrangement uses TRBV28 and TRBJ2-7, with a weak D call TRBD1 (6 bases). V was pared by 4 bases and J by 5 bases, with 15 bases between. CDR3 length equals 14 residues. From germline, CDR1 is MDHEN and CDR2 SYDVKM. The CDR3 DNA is TGTGCCAGCAGTTCCCAGGGGAGTGGGAACGAGCAGTACGTC. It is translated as CASSSQGSGNEQYV.

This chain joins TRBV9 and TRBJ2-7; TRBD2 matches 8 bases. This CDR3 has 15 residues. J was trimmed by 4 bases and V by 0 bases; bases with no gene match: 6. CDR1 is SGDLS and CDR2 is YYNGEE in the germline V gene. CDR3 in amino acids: CASSVGVAGPYEQYF. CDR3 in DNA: TGTGCCAGCAGCGTAGGGGTAGCGGGACCGTACGAGCAGTACTTC.

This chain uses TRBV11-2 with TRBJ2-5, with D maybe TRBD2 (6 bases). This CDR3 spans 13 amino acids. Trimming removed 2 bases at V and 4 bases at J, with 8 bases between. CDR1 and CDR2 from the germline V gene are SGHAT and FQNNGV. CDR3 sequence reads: CASSLTSIETQYF. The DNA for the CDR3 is TGTGCCAGCAGCTTAACTAGCATAGAGACCCAGTACTTC.